This T cell receptor (beta chain) was sequenced in a study of shared clonotypes between healthy human individuals. Study-wide context: There were three CD4 naive, three CD4 memory, two CD8 naive and one CD8 memory plates per donor.

Clones were sequenced by immunoSEQ multiplex PCR, and TCRdb holds only the in-frame ones, with some missing. Here the sample spans about 330,000 clones, less than 85% being singletons. To note about this clone: This likely traces to a read error, being one base from a far larger clone.

CDR1 MNHEY and CDR2 SVGAGI come from the germline V gene. With V trimmed by 6 bases and J by 4 bases, 1 base remained unmatched. The CDR3 totals 13 residues. This chain links TRBV6-5 with TRBJ1-5, with 9 bases identical to TRBD1. Sequencing was done on a sample of memory CD4+ T cells sorted from blood. As to subset: CD45RA-negative fraction. This receptor was obtained from a man aged 30-40 years in good health. The CDR3: CASSGTGNQPQHF. In DNA form, the CDR3 reads TGTGCCAGCAGCGGGACAGGGAATCAGCCCCAGCATTTT.